Each of the 10 T cell receptor beta chains below was sequenced from the same sample in a study of cytomegalovirus exposure and HLA in healthy donors. The PCR employed 60 Vbeta primers together with 13 Jbeta primers. Assay used: immunoSEQ multiplex PCR; TCRdb lists only in-frame clones, some missing. The table records 65,000 to 85,000 clones, around 9.1% of them present only once. Sample: PBMCs. The receptors were sampled from a man in his fifties or sixties in good health and CMV-seropositive.

The chain links TRBV5-1 to TRBJ1-2, with TRBD1 identical over 8 bases. CDR3 length equals 13 residues. With V trimmed by 6 bases and J by 6 bases, 7 bases remained unmatched. From germline, CDR1 is SGHRS and CDR2 YFSETQ. The CDR3 DNA reads as TGCGCCAGCACCTCGACAGGGGTGGATGGCTACACCTTC. Translated, it gives CASTSTGVDGYTF.

This clone has just a few counts. J is TRBJ2-1 and V is TRBV18; D perhaps matches TRBD2 (6 bases). Trimming stripped 8 bases from V and 0 bases from J, with 20 bases between. The CDR3 sequence is 17 residues long. CDR1 KGHSH and CDR2 LQKENI come from the germline V gene. The CDR3 nucleotides are TGTGCCAGCACCCCGGACGGACCCGGGAGCTCCTACAATGAGCAGTTCTTC. Protein product: CASTPDGPGSSYNEQFF.

This clone was observed a few times. The V and J genes are TRBV10-1 and TRBJ2-7; D is possibly TRBD2 (5 bases). The germline gives CDR1 WNHNN, CDR2 SYGVQD (reference sequence). This CDR3 has 12 residues. V lost 5 bases and J 6 bases, leaving 11 bases between the germline ends. CDR3 in DNA: TGCGCCAGCAGTCGGGGAAAGGGCGAGCAGTACGTC. Translation gives CASSRGKGEQYV.

This chain links TRBV2 with TRBJ1-5; 12 bases are shared with TRBD1. Germline V gene sequence: CDR1 SNHLY, CDR2 FYNNEI. Losses at the gene ends were 4 bases for V and 4 bases for J; bases not matched to a gene: 8. The CDR3 sequence is 17 residues long. In nucleotides, the CDR3 is TGTGCCAGCAGTGGGGGACAGGGGGCATGGGGGAATCAGCCCCAGCATTTT. Translation: CASSGGQGAWGNQPQHF.

The chain uses TRBV19 and TRBJ2-5; D is possibly TRBD1 (6 bases). Germline V gives CDR1 LNHDA, CDR2 SQIVND (reference sequence). V was cut by 6 bases and J by 4 bases, with 15 bases left in between. This CDR3 region has 14 residues. The CDR3 nucleotides read TGTGCCAGTAGCCGCTCAGGGGTCCGAGAGACCCAGTACTTC. Its translation: CASSRSGVRETQYF. Combining the CDR3 with reference TRBV19 and TRBJ2-5 gives the whole variable domain DGGITQSPKYLFRKEGQNVTLSCEQNLNHDAMYWYRQDPGQGLRLIYYSQIVNDFQKGDIAEGYSVSREKKESFPLTVTSAQKNPTAFYLCASSRSGVRETQYFGPGTRLLVL.

Notes on this clone: Germline is not matched at one junction end, which may reflect a read error. The chain employs TRBV6-4 and TRBJ1-1; D unresolved. Per the germline V gene, CDR1 is MRHNA and CDR2 is SNTAGT. The CDR3 sequence is 13 residues long. The CDR3 bases are TGTGCCAGCAGCGCCACAGCGGCTGCGGAAGCCTTCTTT. It specifies CASSATAAAEAFF.

This rearrangement joins TRBV15 to TRBJ2-7; D may be TRBD1 (6 bases). Germline V gene data show CDR1 as LNHNV and CDR2 as YYDKDF (reference sequence). The CDR3 contains 13 residues. V gave up 4 bases and J gave up 1 base, with 8 bases separating them. CDR3 sequence reads: CATSTGQSYEQYV. The CDR3 bases are TGTGCCACCAGCACAGGACAGTCCTACGAGCAGTACGTC.

This clone was counted between two and nine times. The CDR3 region has the DNA TGTGCCAGCATCGCAGACAGGGGGAGACGGACTGAAGCTTTCTTT. Its protein product is CASIADRGRRTEAFF. V is TRBV6-1 and J is TRBJ1-1, with 9 nucleotides matching TRBD1. With 7 bases clipped from V and 5 bases from J, the junction kept 11 bases outside the gene matches. From germline, CDR1 is MNHNS and CDR2 SASEGT. The CDR3 spans 15 residues.

This clone was observed a handful of times. The genes are TRBV6-1 and TRBJ2-1; D is possibly TRBD2 (7 bases). The CDR3 runs 14 residues. V was shortened by 8 bases and J by 10 bases, with 21 bases between the two germline ends. Germline CDR1 and CDR2: MNHNS and SASEGT. CDR3 region: CASLAGGPSTEQFF. CDR3 in DNA: TGTGCCAGCCTAGCCGGGGGGCCCTCTACAGAGCAGTTCTTC.

This clone was detected a few times. This sequence joins TRBV10-3 and TRBJ1-2, with 7 bases aligning to TRBD1. With 6 bases clipped from V and 0 bases from J, the junction kept 4 bases outside the gene matches. Germline values: CDR1 ENHRY, CDR2 SYGVKD. This CDR3 is 14 amino acids long. Written as DNA, the CDR3 is TGTGCCATCAGGGGGACAGTTCCTAACTATGGCTACACCTTC. Translating it yields CAIRGTVPNYGYTF.